Here is one TCR beta chain with its context. Its antigen is still unknown. This entry is derived from a study of long-term antiretroviral therapy in people with HIV. On the study more broadly: About a decade before 2015, the earliest samples were taken when ART was typically delayed.

Germline CDR1 and CDR2: SGHRS and YFSETQ. CDR3 length: 16 residues. Losses at the gene ends were 4 bases for V and 5 bases for J; bases not matched to a gene: 7. Before DNA extraction, 1-10 million cryopreserved PBMC were held in the samples. With survey level as its setting, the immunoSEQ assay was v3.0. Sequencing was performed with immunoSEQ multiplex PCR; in TCRdb, only in-frame clones are kept and a portion is missing. The sample shows tens of thousands of clones, almost 90% of them seen only once. Whole-study findings and limits: CDR3 length ranges were narrower in HIV repertoires than in controls.

The sequenced sample was unsorted PBMCs, obtained about 4.5 years after starting antiretroviral therapy. This chain uses TRBV5-1 with TRBJ2-2; TRBD2 matches at 11 bases. The receptor comes from a young man with HIV. The CDR3 coding sequence is TGCGCCAGCAGCGGAACCGGGACTAGCGGAACCGGGGAGCTGTTTTTT. Protein: CASSGTGTSGTGELFF.